This T cell receptor (beta chain) was obtained from a study of shared clonotypes between healthy human individuals. Study-wide background: Aged between 18 and 49, the donors were a couple of women and three men.

Unmatched junction bases numbered 5, after V lost 4 bases and J lost 3 bases. Germline CDR1 reads SGHNT; CDR2 reads YYREEE (reference sequence). The CDR3 spans 14 residues. This clone was counted only a few times. TCRdb's copy holds only in-frame clones and misses some; the assay was immunoSEQ multiplex PCR. This table holds approximately 99,000 clones, about 70% found once. The V call is TRBV5-4, the J call TRBJ2-7, with 9 bases matching TRBD1. The specimen was memory CD8+ T cells sorted from blood. Documented subset: CD45RO+ cells pooled with CCR7-negative TemRA cells. The clonotype comes from a woman in her 30s in good health. CDR3 nucleotide sequence: TGTGCCAGCAGCCGGGGACAGGGAGTCTACGAGCAGTACTTC. Translation gives CASSRGQGVYEQYF.